Below, 27 T cell receptor beta chains from the same sample are listed, as sequenced in a study of T-cell memory formation after mild COVID-19. TCRdb recomputed calls from the 5' RACE reads with MiXCR, one row per CDR3 protein. The repertoire holds roughly 120,000 distinct CDR3 sequences, with roughly 20% as singletons. The sequencing sample was made of PBMCs or a T cell subset sorted from them (not recorded which). The receptors originated from a man aged 18-30 years who had mild COVID-19 (a few samples of this study predate the infection). Cell type and time point are not known.

This clonotype appeared once. The genes are TRBV19 and TRBJ1-5, with TRBD1 matching over 9 bases. The CDR3 has 15 residues. From germline, CDR1 is LNHDA and CDR2 SQIVND (reference sequence). V gave up 7 bases and J gave up 5 bases; unmatched junction bases: 9. The CDR3 DNA is TGTGCCAGTAACCCACGGGACAGGGTTTATCAGCCCCAGCATTTT. Translation: CASNPRDRVYQPQHF.

Here the CDR3 reads CRVEGTYGYTF. In DNA, the CDR3 is TGCAGGGTGGAGGGGACGTATGGCTACACCTTC. V is TRBV29-1 and J is TRBJ1-2; D might be TRBD1 (5 bases). Germline V lookup: CDR1 SQVTM, CDR2 ANQGSEA. This CDR3 is 11 amino acids long.

This chain uses TRBV29-1 with TRBJ1-1; no clear D. The ends were cut back, 5 bases at V and 2 bases at J, with 6 bases in the middle. CDR3 length equals 11 residues. The germline gives CDR1 SQVTM, CDR2 ANQGSEA. CDR3 loop: CSVQRNTEAFF. The CDR3 bases are TGCAGCGTTCAGCGTAACACTGAAGCTTTCTTT.

The rearrangement uses TRBV24-1 and TRBJ2-3, with D uncertain. CDR1 and CDR2 from the germline V gene are KGHDR and SFDVKD. V was cut by 4 bases and J by 0 bases, with 7 bases left in between. The CDR3 totals 14 residues. CDR3 in amino acids: CATSDPVSTDTQYF. The CDR3 region has the DNA TGTGCCACCAGTGACCCGGTTAGCACAGATACGCAGTATTTT.

This clonotype was picked up a small number of times. The J gene is TRBJ2-2, the V gene TRBV5-1, with 8 bases matching TRBD1. J was trimmed by 4 bases and V by 1 base; bases with no gene match: 3. CDR1 is SGHRS and CDR2 is YFSETQ in the germline V gene. CDR3 size: 15 residues. The CDR3, as DNA: TGCGCCAGCAGCTTGACAGGGACAGGCACCGGGGAGCTGTTTTTT. Encoded protein: CASSLTGTGTGELFF.

The chain carries TRBV5-4 and TRBJ2-1; TRBD2 matches at 11 bases. This CDR3 is built from 13 residues. With 5 bases clipped from V and 15 bases from J, the junction kept 10 bases outside the gene matches. Germline values: CDR1 SGHNT, CDR2 YYREEE (reference sequence). The CDR3 here is CASREPGLAETFF. For the CDR3, the DNA is TGTGCCAGCAGGGAGCCGGGACTAGCGGAGACGTTCTTC.

This clonotype appeared a few times. For the CDR3, the DNA is TGTGCCAGCAGTCAATCTGGGAACGAGCAGTACTTC. Its translation is CASSQSGNEQYF. The V gene is TRBV7-9, the J gene TRBJ2-7; D remains unclear. Germline CDR1 is SEHNR and CDR2 is FQNEAQ (reference sequence). This CDR3 is 12 amino acids long. Trimming shortened V by 6 bases and J by 5 bases, and 11 bases separated the two germline ends.

This clonotype was picked up a small number of times. The V and J genes are TRBV7-9 and TRBJ1-2; D is unresolved. The CDR3 runs 14 residues. Trimming left V 5 bases short and J 4 bases short, with 14 bases between. Germline V gene sequence: CDR1 SEHNR, CDR2 FQNEAQ (reference sequence). This chain's CDR3 is CASSPWRLGYGYTF. DNA for the CDR3: TGTGCCAGCAGCCCCTGGCGGCTCGGCTATGGCTACACCTTC. Full variable domain (rest looked up from reference TRBV7-9 and TRBJ1-2): DTGVSQNPRHKITKRGQNVTFRCDPISEHNRLYWYRQTLGQGPEFLTYFQNEAQLEKSRLLSDRFSAERPKGSFSTLEIQRTEQGDSAMYLCASSPWRLGYGYTFGSGTRLTVV.

This clonotype came up a few times. This rearrangement joins TRBV7-2 to TRBJ2-5, with TRBD1 identical over 7 bases. The CDR3 runs to 19 residues. V dropped 5 bases and J dropped 1; count of bases not matched to a gene: 19. Looked up from germline, CDR1 is SGHTA and CDR2 is FQGNSA. The CDR3 reads CASSIQGPPIPLFQETQYF. The CDR3 coding sequence is TGTGCCAGCAGCATACAGGGGCCCCCCATCCCTCTTTTCCAAGAGACCCAGTACTTC. Full variable domain (remainder filled in from reference TRBV7-2 and TRBJ2-5): GAGVSQSPSNKVTEKGKDVELRCDPISGHTALYWYRQSLGQGLEFLIYFQGNSAPDKSGLPSDRFSAERTGGSVSTLTIQRTQQEDSAVYLCASSIQGPPIPLFQETQYFGPGTRLLVL.

On this clonotype: It is unclear where the CDR3 begins or ends on the DNA, so no DNA is shown, and the CDR3 is as TCRdb lists it. The J gene is TRBJ1-2, the V gene TRBV4-3; the D call TRBD1 from the table was never checked on the DNA. Germline-derived CDR1 and CDR2 are LGHNA and YSLEER. The CDR3 is 15 amino acids long, termini counted. This CDR3 reads CASSQVAGGTRVSTF.

The chain employs TRBV5-4 and TRBJ1-1; D ambiguous. There are 13 residues in the CDR3. Germline V gene data show CDR1 as SGHNT and CDR2 as YYREEE (reference sequence). Trimming stripped 1 base from V and 0 bases from J, with 4 bases between. The CDR3 here is CASSLFLNTEAFF. The CDR3 DNA is TGTGCCAGCAGCTTGTTCTTGAACACTGAAGCTTTCTTT. The entire variable domain, with the rest obtained from reference TRBV5-4 and TRBJ1-1, is as follows: ETGVTQSPTHLIKTRGQQVTLRCSSQSGHNTVSWYQQALGQGPQFIFQYYREEENGRGNFPPRFSGLQFPNYSSELNVNALELDDSALYLCASSLFLNTEAFFGQGTRLTVV.

V is TRBV28 and J is TRBJ1-1; the D gene is possibly TRBD1 (6 bases). This CDR3 is built from 14 residues. Trimming cost V 5 bases and J 6 bases, with 16 bases left between them. CDR1 is MDHEN and CDR2 is SYDVKM in the germline V gene. The CDR3 protein is CASSPTGQGSEAFF. The DNA for the CDR3 is TGTGCCAGCAGTCCCACGGGGCAGGGGTCTGAAGCTTTCTTT. Full variable domain (missing parts from reference TRBV28 and TRBJ1-1): DVKVTQSSRYLVKRTGEKVFLECVQDMDHENMFWYRQDPGLGLRLIYFSYDVKMKEKGDIPEGYSVSREKKERFSLILESASTNQTSMYLCASSPTGQGSEAFFGQGTRLTVV.

The chain recombines TRBV24-1 with TRBJ2-1; D may be TRBD2 (6 bases). The V gene lost 3 bases and the J gene lost 3 bases, with 11 bases spanning the gap. This CDR3 is 15 amino acids long. Germline CDR1 KGHDR, CDR2 SFDVKD. CDR3 residues: CATSDGLRGYNEQFF. CDR3 nucleotides: TGTGCCACCAGTGATGGCTTGCGGGGCTACAATGAGCAGTTCTTC.

The J gene is TRBJ2-5, the V gene TRBV3-1; D may match TRBD1 or TRBD2 (5 bases each). The length of the CDR3 is 15 residues. Germline V lookup: CDR1 LGHDT, CDR2 YNNKEL (reference sequence). The V end lost 0 bases, the J end lost 3 bases, and 11 bases lay between the germline ends. CDR3 coding DNA: TGTGCCAGCAGCCAAGACGGGGTGGGGGAAGAGACCCAGTACTTC. Its translation is CASSQDGVGEETQYF.

The chain combines TRBV6-5 with TRBJ2-3; perhaps TRBD2 as D (6 bases). Germline CDR1 reads MNHEY; CDR2 reads SVGAGI. Trimming removed 0 bases from V and 0 bases from J, with 10 bases in between. The CDR3 covers 16 residues. The CDR3 loop is CASSYSTGESTDTQYF. DNA of the CDR3: TGTGCCAGCAGTTACTCGACGGGGGAAAGCACAGATACGCAGTATTTT.

This clonotype was detected a few times. The chain links TRBV5-5 to TRBJ2-7; D is perhaps TRBD1 (5 bases). There are 13 residues in the CDR3. Per the germline V gene, CDR1 is SGHKS and CDR2 is YYEKEE (reference sequence). Trimming shortened V by 4 bases and J by 4 bases, and 12 bases separated the two germline ends. This CDR3 is CASSPNQGYEQYF. Written as DNA, the CDR3 is TGTGCCAGCAGCCCAAATCAGGGTTACGAGCAGTACTTC.

The rearrangement joins TRBV4-1 to TRBJ1-6; D gene uncertain. There are 13 residues in the CDR3. Deletions cut 3 bases from V and 8 bases from J, with 8 bases between. Germline assignment: CDR1 MGHRA and CDR2 YSYEKL. Written as DNA, the CDR3 is TGCGCCAGCAGCCAGGTCCCGGATTCACCCCTCCACTTT. Protein product: CASSQVPDSPLHF.

This chain uses TRBV4-1 with TRBJ1-1; D possibly corresponds to TRBD1 (6 bases). Trimming pared 4 bases from V and 1 base from J, leaving 13 bases between. Germline CDR1 and CDR2: MGHRA and YSYEKL. The CDR3 loop spans 15 amino acids. CDR3 nucleotide sequence: TGCGCCAGCAGCCCTAGTAGGGGGGAGAACACTGAAGCTTTCTTT. It translates to CASSPSRGENTEAFF.

This clonotype has only a few counts. The V and J genes are TRBV6-5 and TRBJ1-2, with a tentative D call TRBD1 (5 bases). Germline-derived CDR1 and CDR2 are MNHEY and SVGAGI. CDR3 length: 13 residues. Trimming took off 11 bases at V and 8 bases at J, with 21 bases between the two ends. The DNA for the CDR3 is TGTGCCGTTCTTCGGGGGGTTGAGCAAGGCTACACCTTC. Translated: CAVLRGVEQGYTF.

The chain joins TRBV7-9 to TRBJ2-1, with D hard to call. Germline loops: CDR1 SEHNR, CDR2 FQNEAQ (reference sequence). The CDR3 loop spans 15 amino acids. Trimming shortened V by 1 base and J by 8 bases, and 15 bases separated the two germline ends. CDR3 in amino acids: CASSLDTRRWDEQFF. The CDR3 DNA is TGTGCCAGCAGCTTAGACACTCGTCGGTGGGATGAGCAGTTCTTC.

This clonotype was seen once. CDR3 in amino acids: CASSLGRGGYEQYF. CDR3 in DNA: TGCGCCAGCAGCTTGGGCAGGGGAGGCTACGAGCAGTACTTC. This chain uses TRBV5-1 with TRBJ2-7; D is perhaps TRBD1 or TRBD2 (6 bases each). Trimming removed 0 bases from V and 3 bases from J, with 10 bases in between. Germline-derived CDR1 and CDR2 are SGHRS and YFSETQ. CDR3 length equals 14 residues.

The genes are TRBV9 and TRBJ1-2; the D gene is possibly TRBD1 (5 bases). This CDR3 is 12 amino acids long. The V end lost 0 bases, the J end lost 6 bases, and 6 bases lay between the germline ends. The germline gives CDR1 SGDLS, CDR2 YYNGEE. Here the CDR3 DNA reads TGTGCCAGCAGCGTAGGAGGGGATGGCTACACCTTC. Translation: CASSVGGDGYTF.

This clonotype was detected only a few times. The chain uses TRBV5-5 and TRBJ2-7; D is perhaps TRBD1 (5 bases). Trimming pared 0 bases from V and 2 bases from J, leaving 12 bases between. The CDR3 totals 15 residues. In germline, CDR1 is SGHKS, CDR2 YYEKEE (reference sequence). CDR3: CASSLVPGQTYEQYF. The CDR3, as DNA: TGTGCCAGCAGCTTGGTCCCAGGGCAAACCTACGAGCAGTACTTC.

The chain couples TRBV13 to TRBJ2-7, with 13 bases matching TRBD2. CDR1 PRHDT and CDR2 FYEKMQ come from the germline V gene (reference sequence). There are 15 residues in the CDR3. The junction had 9 bases not matched to a gene; V was cut back by 10 bases and J by 3 bases. The CDR3 sequence: CAISLLAGGIYEQYF. In nucleotides, the CDR3 is TGTGCCATCAGTCTACTAGCGGGGGGGATCTACGAGCAGTACTTC. Full variable domain (outside the CDR3, taken from reference TRBV13 and TRBJ2-7): AAGVIQSPRHLIKEKRETATLKCYPIPRHDTVYWYQQGPGQDPQFLISFYEKMQSDKGSIPDRFSAQQFSDYHSELNMSSLELGDSALYFCAISLLAGGIYEQYFGPGTRLTVT.

The gene calls are TRBV7-6 and TRBJ2-1; perhaps TRBD1 as D (6 bases). CDR3 length: 16 amino acids. CDR1 and CDR2 from the germline V gene are SGHVS and FNYEAQ. With 3 bases removed from V and 5 bases from J, the gap between germline ends came to 17 bases. The CDR3 region is CASSFLEGGIDNEQFF. CDR3 DNA sequence: TGTGCCAGCAGCTTCCTAGAAGGGGGAATCGACAATGAGCAGTTCTTC. Based on the CDR3 plus reference TRBV7-6 and TRBJ2-1, the full variable domain is GAGVSQSPRYKVTKRGQDVALRCDPISGHVSLYWYRQALGQGPEFLTYFNYEAQQDKSGLPNDRFSAERPEGSISTLTIQRTEQRDSAMYRCASSFLEGGIDNEQFFGPGTRLTVL.

The rearrangement links TRBV12-3 or TRBV12-4 to TRBJ1-3; D not resolved. V lost 3 bases and J lost 3, with 9 bases in between. This CDR3 contains 14 residues. The CDR3 DNA is TGTGCCAGCAGTTTTTGGGGTCTTGGAAACACCATATATTTT. Residues: CASSFWGLGNTIYF.

This chain joins TRBV6-6 and TRBJ2-7; 9 bases are a match to TRBD1. J was trimmed by 6 bases and V by 9 bases; bases with no gene match: 9. This CDR3 has 13 residues. The germline gives CDR1 MNHNY, CDR2 SVGAGI (reference sequence). The CDR3 region is CASSWTGVGEQYV. The CDR3 DNA reads TGTGCCAGTTCCTGGACAGGGGTAGGCGAGCAGTACGTC.